This T cell receptor (beta chain) originates from a study of blood T cell repertoires in COVID-19. Study background: Researchers got acute and convalescent COVID-19 samples from the United States, Italy and Spain.

Germline V gene lookup returns CDR1 MNHEY and CDR2 SMNVEV (reference sequence). Losses at the gene ends were 5 bases for V and 3 bases for J; bases not matched to a gene: 16. The CDR3 is made up of 17 amino acids. Produced via immunoSEQ multiplex PCR; TCRdb's table is partial and in-frame only. This sample yields some 120,000 clones, of which approximately 90% are seen a single time; about 1.5% belongs to the top ten. V gene TRBV27 combines with J gene TRBJ2-7, with 7 nucleotides matching TRBD1. The specimen sequenced was peripheral blood. The TCR was taken from a human donor in a cohort sampled during active COVID-19. The chain's CDR3 is CASSPPHYRGSFYEQYF. In DNA, the CDR3 is TGTGCCAGCAGTCCACCTCACTACAGGGGAAGTTTCTACGAGCAGTACTTC.